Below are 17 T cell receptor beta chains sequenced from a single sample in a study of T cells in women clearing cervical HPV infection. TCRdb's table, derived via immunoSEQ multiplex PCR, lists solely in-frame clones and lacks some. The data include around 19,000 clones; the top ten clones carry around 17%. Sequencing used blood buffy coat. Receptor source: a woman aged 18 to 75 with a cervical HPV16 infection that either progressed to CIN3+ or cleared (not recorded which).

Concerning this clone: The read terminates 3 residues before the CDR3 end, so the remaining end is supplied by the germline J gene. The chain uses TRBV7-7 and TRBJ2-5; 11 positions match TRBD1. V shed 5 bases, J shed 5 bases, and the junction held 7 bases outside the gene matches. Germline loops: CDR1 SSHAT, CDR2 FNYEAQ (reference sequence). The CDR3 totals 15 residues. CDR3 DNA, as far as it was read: TGTGCCAGCAGCCCCCGGACAGGGGGCGCGGAGACC. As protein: CASSPRTGGAET. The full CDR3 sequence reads CASSPRTGGAETQYF.

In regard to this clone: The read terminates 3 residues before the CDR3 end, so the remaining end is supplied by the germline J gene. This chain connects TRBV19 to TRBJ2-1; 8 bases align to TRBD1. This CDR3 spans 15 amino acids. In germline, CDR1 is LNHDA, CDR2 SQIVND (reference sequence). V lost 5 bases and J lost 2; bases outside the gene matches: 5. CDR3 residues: CASSPRTGTYNEQFF. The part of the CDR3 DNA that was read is TGTGCCAGTAGTCCCCGGACAGGGACCTACAATGAG. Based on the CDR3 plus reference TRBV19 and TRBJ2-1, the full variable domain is DGGITQSPKYLFRKEGQNVTLSCEQNLNHDAMYWYRQDPGQGLRLIYYSQIVNDFQKGDIAEGYSVSREKKESFPLTVTSAQKNPTAFYLCASSPRTGTYNEQFFGPGTRLTVL.

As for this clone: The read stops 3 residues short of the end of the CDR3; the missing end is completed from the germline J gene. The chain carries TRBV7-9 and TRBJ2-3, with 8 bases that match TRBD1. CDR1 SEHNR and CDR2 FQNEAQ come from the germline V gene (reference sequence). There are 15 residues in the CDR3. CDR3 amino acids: CASSSPGTGNQPQYF. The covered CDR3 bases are TGTGCCAGCAGCTCACCCGGGACAGGAAATCAGCCG.

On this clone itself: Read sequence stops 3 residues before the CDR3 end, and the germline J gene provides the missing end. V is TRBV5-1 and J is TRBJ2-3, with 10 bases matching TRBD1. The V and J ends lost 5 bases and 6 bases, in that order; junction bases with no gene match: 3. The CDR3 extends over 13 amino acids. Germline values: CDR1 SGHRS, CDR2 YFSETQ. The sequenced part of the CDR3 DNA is TGCGCCAGCAGAACGGACAGGGGGGATACG. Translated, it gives CASRTDRGDT. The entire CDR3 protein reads CASRTDRGDTQYF.

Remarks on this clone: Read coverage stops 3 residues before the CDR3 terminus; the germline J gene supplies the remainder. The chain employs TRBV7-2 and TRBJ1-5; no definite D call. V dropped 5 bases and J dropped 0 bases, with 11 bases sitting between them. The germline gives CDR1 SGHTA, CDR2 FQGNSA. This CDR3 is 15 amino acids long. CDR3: CASSPRGLSNQPQHF. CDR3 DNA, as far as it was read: TGTGCCAGCAGCCCGAGAGGGCTTAGCAATCAGCCC. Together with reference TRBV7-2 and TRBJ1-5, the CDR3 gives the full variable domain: GAGVSQSPSNKVTEKGKDVELRCDPISGHTALYWYRQSLGQGLEFLIYFQGNSAPDKSGLPSDRFSAERTGGSVSTLTIQRTQQEDSAVYLCASSPRGLSNQPQHFGDGTRLSIL.

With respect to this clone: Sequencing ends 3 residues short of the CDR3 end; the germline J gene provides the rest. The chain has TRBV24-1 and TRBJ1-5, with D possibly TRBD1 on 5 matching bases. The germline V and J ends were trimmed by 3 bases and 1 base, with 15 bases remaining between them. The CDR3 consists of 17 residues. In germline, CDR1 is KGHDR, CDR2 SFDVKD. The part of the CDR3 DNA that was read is TGTGCCACCAGTGATGCCCGGGTGGGGGGGAGCAATCAGCCC. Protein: CATSDARVGGSNQP. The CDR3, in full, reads CATSDARVGGSNQPQHF.

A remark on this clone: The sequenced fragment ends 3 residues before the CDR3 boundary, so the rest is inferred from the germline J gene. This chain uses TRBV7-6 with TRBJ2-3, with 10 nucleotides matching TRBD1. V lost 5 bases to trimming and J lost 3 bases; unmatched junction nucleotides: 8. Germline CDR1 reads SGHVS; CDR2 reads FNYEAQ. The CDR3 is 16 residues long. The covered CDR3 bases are TGTGCCAGCAGCCCCACCGGGACAGGGGTTACAGATACG. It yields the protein CASSPTGTGVTDT. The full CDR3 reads CASSPTGTGVTDTQYF.

The DNA read from the CDR3 is TGTGCCAGCAGCCGACGGGGGGACTACAATGAG. This sequence encodes CASSRRGDYNE. From start to end, the CDR3 is CASSRRGDYNEQFF. This chain uses TRBV7-9 with TRBJ2-1; 7 positions match TRBD2. Read data end 3 residues before the CDR3 end; the end is taken from the germline J gene. The CDR3 runs 14 residues. Germline lookup yields CDR1 SEHNR and CDR2 FQNEAQ (reference sequence). V trimming: 5 bases; J trimming: 3 bases; junction bases outside the gene matches: 4.

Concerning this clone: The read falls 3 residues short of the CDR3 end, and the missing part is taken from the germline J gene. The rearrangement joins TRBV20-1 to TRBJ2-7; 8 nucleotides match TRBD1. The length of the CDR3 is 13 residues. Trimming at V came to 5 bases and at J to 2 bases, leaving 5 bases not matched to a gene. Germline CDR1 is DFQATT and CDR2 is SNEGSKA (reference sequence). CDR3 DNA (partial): TGCAGTGCTCCACCGGGACAGGCCTACGAG. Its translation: CSAPPGQAYE. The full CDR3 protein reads CSAPPGQAYEQYF.

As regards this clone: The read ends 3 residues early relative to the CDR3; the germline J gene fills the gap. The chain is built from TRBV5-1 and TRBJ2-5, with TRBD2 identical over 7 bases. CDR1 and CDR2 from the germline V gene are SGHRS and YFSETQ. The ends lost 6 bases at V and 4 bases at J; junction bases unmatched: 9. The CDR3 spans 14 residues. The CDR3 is CASNSAGRGETQYF. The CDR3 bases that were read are TGCGCCAGCAATTCCGCGGGGAGGGGAGAGACC.

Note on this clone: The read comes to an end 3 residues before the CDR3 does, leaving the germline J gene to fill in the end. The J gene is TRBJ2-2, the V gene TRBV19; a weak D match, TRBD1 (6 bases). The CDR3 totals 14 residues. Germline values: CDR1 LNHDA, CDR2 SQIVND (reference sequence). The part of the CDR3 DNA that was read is TGTGCCAGTGCCGGTCGGACAGCGGCTTCACCG. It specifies CASAGRTAASP. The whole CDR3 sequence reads CASAGRTAASPLFF.

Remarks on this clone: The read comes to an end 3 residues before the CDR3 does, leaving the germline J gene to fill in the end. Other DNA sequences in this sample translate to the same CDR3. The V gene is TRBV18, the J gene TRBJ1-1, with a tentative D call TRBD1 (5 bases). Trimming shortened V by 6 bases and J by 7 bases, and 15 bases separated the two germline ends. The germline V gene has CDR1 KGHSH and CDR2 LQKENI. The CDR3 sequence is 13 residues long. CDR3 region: CASSPGRGDEAFF. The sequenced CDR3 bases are TGTGCCAGCTCGCCCGGGCGGGGGGATGAA.

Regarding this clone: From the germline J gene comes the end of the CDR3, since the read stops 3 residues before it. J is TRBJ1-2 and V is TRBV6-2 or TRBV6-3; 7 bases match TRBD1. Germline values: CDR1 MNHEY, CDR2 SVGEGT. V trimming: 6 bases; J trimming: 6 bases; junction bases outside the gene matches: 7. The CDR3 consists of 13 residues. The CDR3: CASRRQGSDGYTF. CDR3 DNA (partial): TGTGCCAGCAGAAGACAGGGTTCGGATGGC.

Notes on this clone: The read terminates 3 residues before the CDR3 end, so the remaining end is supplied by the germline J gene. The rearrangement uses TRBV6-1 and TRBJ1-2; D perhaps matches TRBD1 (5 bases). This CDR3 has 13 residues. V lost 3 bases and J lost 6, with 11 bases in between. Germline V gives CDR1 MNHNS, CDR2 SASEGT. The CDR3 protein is CASSEGGRDGYTF. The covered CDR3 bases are TGTGCCAGCAGTGAGGGGGGGAGGGATGGC.

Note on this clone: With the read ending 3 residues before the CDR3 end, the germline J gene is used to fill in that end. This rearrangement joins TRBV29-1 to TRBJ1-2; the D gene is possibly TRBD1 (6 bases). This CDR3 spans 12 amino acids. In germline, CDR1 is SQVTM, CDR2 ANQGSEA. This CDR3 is CGGLGGSDGYTF. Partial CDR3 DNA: TGCGGCGGTCTTGGGGGCTCGGATGGC.

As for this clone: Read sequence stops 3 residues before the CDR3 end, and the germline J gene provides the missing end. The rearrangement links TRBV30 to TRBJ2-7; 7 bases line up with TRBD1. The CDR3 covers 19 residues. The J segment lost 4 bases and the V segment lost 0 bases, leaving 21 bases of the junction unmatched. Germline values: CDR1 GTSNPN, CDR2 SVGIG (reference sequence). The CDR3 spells CAWSVPLGAAGTEWYEQYF. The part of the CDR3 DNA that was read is TGTGCCTGGAGTGTCCCCCTAGGAGCTGCCGGGACAGAATGGTACGAG.

The part of the CDR3 DNA that was read is TGCGCCAGCCGTGTCACGGGGGAAGAAAAA. Translated, it gives CASRVTGEEK. The entire CDR3 protein reads CASRVTGEEKLFF. The rearrangement uses TRBV5-1 and TRBJ1-4, with D possibly matching TRBD1 (5 bases). The CDR3 end falls 3 residues outside the read, so it is completed with the germline J gene. The CDR3 consists of 13 residues. Germline V gives CDR1 SGHRS, CDR2 YFSETQ. V lost 7 bases, J lost 8 bases, and 15 bases lay in between.